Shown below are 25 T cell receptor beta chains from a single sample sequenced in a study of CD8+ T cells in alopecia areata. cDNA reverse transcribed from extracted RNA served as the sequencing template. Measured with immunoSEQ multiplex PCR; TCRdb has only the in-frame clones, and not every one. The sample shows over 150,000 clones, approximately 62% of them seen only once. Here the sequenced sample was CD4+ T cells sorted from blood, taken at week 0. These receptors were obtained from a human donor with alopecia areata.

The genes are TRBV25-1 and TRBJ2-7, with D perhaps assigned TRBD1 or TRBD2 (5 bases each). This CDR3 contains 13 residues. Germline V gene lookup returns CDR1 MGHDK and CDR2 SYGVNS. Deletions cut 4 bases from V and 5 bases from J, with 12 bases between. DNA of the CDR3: TGTGCCAGCAGTGGAGGGACCTCTAACGAGCAGTACTTC. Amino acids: CASSGGTSNEQYF.

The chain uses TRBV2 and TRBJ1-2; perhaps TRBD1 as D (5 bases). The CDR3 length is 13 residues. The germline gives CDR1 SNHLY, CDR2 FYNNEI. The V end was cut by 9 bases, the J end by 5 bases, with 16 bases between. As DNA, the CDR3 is TGTGCCAGGGGGAGACAGTCCTCGTATGGCTACACCTTC. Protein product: CARGRQSSYGYTF.

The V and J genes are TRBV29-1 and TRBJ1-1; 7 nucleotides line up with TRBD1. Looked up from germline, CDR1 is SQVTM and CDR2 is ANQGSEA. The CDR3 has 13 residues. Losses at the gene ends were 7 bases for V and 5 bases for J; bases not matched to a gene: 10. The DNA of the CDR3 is TGCAGCGCCGACAGGGCCGGTGGGACTGAAGCTTTCTTT. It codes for CSADRAGGTEAFF.

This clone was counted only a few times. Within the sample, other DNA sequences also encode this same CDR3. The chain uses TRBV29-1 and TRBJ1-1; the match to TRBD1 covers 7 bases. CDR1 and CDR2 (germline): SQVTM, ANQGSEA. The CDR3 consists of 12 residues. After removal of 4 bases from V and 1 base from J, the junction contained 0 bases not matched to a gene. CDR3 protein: CSVGQGNTEAFF. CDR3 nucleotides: TGCAGCGTTGGACAGGGGAACACTGAAGCTTTCTTT.

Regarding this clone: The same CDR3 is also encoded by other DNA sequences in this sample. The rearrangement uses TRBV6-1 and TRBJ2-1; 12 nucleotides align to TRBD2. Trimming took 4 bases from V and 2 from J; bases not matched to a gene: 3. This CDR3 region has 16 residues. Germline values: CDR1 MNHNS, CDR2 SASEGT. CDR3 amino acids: CASSVTSGGTYNEQFF. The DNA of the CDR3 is TGTGCCAGCAGTGTTACTAGCGGGGGGACCTACAATGAGCAGTTCTTC.

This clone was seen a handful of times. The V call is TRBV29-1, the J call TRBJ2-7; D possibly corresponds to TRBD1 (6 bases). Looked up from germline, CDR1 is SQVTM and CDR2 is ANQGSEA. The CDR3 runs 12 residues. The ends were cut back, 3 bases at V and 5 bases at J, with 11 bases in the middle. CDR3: CSVDRGVNEQYF. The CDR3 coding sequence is TGCAGCGTTGACAGGGGTGTCAACGAGCAGTACTTC.

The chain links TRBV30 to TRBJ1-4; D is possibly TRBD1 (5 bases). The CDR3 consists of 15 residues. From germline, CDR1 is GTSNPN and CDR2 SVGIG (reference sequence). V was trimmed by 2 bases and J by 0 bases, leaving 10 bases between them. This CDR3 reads CAWSPETATNEKLFF. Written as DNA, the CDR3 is TGTGCCTGGAGTCCCGAGACAGCAACTAATGAAAAACTGTTTTTT.

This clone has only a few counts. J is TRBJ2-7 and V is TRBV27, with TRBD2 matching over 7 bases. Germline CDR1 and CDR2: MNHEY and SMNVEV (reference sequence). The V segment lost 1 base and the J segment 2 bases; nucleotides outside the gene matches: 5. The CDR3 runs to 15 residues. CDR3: CASSLLAGSAYEQYF. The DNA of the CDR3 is TGTGCCAGCAGTTTATTAGCGGGTTCAGCCTACGAGCAGTACTTC.

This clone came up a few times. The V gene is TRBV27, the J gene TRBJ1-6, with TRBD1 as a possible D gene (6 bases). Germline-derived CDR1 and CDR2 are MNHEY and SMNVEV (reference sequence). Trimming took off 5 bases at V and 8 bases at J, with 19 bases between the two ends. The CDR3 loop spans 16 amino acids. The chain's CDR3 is CASSLRGRLRDSPLHF. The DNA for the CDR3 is TGTGCCAGCAGTCTCAGGGGTAGACTGAGAGATTCACCCCTCCACTTT.

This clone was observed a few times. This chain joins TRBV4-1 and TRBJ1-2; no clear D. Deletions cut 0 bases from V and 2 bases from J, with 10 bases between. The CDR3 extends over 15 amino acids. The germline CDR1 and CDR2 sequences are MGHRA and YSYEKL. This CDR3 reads CASSQEPAGNYGYTF. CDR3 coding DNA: TGCGCCAGCAGCCAAGAACCGGCAGGAAACTATGGCTACACCTTC.

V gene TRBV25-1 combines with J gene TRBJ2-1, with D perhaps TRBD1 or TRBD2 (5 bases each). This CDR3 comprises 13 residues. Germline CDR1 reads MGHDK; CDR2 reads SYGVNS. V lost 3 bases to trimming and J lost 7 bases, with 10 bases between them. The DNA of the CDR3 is TGTGCCAGCAGTGAGGGGACGCCGAATGAGCAGTTCTTC. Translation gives CASSEGTPNEQFF.

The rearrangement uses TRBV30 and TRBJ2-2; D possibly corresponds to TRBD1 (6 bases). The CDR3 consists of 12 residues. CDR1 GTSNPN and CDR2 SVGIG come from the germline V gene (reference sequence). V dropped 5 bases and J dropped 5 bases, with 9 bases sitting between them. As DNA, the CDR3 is TGTGCCTGGTTCAGGGGAACCGGGGAGCTGTTTTTT. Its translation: CAWFRGTGELFF.

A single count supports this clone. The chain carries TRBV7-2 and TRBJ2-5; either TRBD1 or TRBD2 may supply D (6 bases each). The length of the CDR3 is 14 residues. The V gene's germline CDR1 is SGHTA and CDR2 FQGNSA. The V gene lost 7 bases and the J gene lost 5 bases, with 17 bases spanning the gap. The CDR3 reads CASTTMGGQETQYF. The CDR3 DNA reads TGTGCCAGCACCACCATGGGGGGCCAGGAGACCCAGTACTTC.

The CDR3, as DNA: TGTGAAACTCGGCAACTCATGAACACTGAAGCTTTCTTT. This encodes CETRQLMNTEAFF. The chain recombines TRBV7-2 with TRBJ1-1; no definite D call. This CDR3 has 13 residues. Germline V gene lookup returns CDR1 SGHTA and CDR2 FQGNSA.

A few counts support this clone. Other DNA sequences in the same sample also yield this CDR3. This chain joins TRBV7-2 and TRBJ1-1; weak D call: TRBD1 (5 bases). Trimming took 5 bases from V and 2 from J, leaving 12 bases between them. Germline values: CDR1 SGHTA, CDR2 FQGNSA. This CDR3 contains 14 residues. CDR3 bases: TGTGCCAGCAGCCCCGGGACGGCTAACACTGAAGCTTTCTTT. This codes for CASSPGTANTEAFF. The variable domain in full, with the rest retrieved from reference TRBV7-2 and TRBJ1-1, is GAGVSQSPSNKVTEKGKDVELRCDPISGHTALYWYRQSLGQGLEFLIYFQGNSAPDKSGLPSDRFSAERTGGSVSTLTIQRTQQEDSAVYLCASSPGTANTEAFFGQGTRLTVV.

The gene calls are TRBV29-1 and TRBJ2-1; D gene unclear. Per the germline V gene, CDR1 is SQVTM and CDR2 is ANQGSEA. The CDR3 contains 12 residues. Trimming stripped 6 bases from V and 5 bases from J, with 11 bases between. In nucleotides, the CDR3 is TGCAGCGTATGGTTCGCTAACAATGAGCAGTTCTTC. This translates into CSVWFANNEQFF.

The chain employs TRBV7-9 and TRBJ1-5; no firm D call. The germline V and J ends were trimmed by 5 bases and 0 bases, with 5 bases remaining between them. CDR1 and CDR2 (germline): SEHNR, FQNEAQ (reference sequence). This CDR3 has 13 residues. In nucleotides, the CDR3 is TGTGCCAGCAGCGGATCTAGCAATCAGCCCCAGCATTTT. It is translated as CASSGSSNQPQHF.

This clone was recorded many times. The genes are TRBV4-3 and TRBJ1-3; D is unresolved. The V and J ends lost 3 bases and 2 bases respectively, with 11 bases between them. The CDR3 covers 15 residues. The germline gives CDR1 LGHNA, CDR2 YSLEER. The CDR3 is CASSHGSRAGNTIYF. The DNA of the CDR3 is TGCGCCAGCAGCCACGGGTCTAGGGCTGGAAACACCATATATTTT.

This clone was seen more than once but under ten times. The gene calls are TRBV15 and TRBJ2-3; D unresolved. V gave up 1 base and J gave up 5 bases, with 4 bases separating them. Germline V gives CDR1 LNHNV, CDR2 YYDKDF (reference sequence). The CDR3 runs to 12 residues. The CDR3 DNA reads TGTGCCACCAGCAGAGTCGGAGATACGCAGTATTTT. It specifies CATSRVGDTQYF.

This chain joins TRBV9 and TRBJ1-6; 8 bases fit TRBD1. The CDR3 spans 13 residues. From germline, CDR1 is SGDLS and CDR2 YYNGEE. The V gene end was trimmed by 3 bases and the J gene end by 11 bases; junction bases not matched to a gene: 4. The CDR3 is CASSDRQGTPLHF. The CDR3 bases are TGTGCCAGCAGCGATCGACAGGGGACACCCCTCCACTTT.

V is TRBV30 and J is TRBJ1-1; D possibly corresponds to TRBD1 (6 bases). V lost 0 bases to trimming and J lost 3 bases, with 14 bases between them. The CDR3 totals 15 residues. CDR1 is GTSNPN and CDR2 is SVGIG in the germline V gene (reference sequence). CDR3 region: CAWSVPQGKDTEAFF. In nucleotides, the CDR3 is TGTGCCTGGAGTGTACCACAGGGAAAGGACACTGAAGCTTTCTTT.

Here the CDR3 reads CASSQLAGGHGTQYF. The CDR3 nucleotides are TGCGCCAGCAGCCAACTAGCGGGGGGGCATGGCACGCAGTATTTT. J is TRBJ2-3 and V is TRBV4-3; 12 bases fit TRBD2. Germline V gene data show CDR1 as LGHNA and CDR2 as YSLEER. V dropped 2 bases and J dropped 9; count of bases not matched to a gene: 6. CDR3 length: 15 residues.

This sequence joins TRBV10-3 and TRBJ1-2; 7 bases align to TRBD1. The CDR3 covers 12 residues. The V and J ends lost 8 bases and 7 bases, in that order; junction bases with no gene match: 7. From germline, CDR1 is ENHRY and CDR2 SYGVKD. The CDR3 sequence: CAIQGGAGGYTF. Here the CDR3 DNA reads TGTGCCATCCAAGGGGGCGCGGGTGGCTACACCTTC.

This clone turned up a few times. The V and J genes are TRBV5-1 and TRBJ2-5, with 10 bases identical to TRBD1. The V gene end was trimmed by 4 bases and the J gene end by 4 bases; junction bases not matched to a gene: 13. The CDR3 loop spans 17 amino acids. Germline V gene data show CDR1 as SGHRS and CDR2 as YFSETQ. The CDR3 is CASSIGDSGTGVETQYF. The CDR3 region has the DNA TGCGCCAGCAGCATAGGAGACTCCGGGACAGGGGTAGAGACCCAGTACTTC.

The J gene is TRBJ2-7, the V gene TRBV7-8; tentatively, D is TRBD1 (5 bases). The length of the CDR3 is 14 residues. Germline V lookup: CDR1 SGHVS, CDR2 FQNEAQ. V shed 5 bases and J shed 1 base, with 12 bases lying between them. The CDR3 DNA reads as TGTGCCAGCAGCCCGACAGAAACTTCCTACGAGCAGTACTTC. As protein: CASSPTETSYEQYF.